This T cell receptor beta chain appears in the sequencing data of a study of blood T cell repertoires in COVID-19. The wider study: PBMCs, B-cell-depleted T cells, or T cells provided the cDNA or gDNA that made up the material.

With 2 bases clipped from V and 10 bases from J, the junction kept 5 bases outside the gene matches. The germline V gene encodes CDR1 MNHNY and CDR2 SVGAGI (reference sequence). The CDR3 runs to 12 residues. Methods used by the authors: It was from reference gene primer amplification that nucleated cell counts were estimated. Sequencing was performed with immunoSEQ multiplex PCR; in TCRdb, only in-frame clones are kept and a portion is missing. V, J and clone size are those of that table, while D and trimming were read from the DNA. The table lists some 250,000 clones, around 87% of them singletons. Seattle cases were enrolled at active infection and followed longitudinally.

The genes are TRBV6-6 and TRBJ2-7, with 7 bases aligning to TRBD1. This receptor was obtained from a woman aged 55-75 years with COVID-19, enrolled during active disease. Sequenced sample: peripheral blood. CDR3 loop: CASSYEGAHQYF. The CDR3 DNA sequence: TGTGCCAGCAGTTACGAGGGGGCGCATCAGTACTTC.